The 13 T cell receptor beta chains in this list originate from one sample, sequenced in a study of blood T cell repertoires in COVID-19. Generated by immunoSEQ multiplex PCR, the TCRdb table keeps only in-frame clones and is missing some. The table has a few hundred thousand clones, roughly four fifths seen once. Sequencing was carried out using PBMCs or T cells enriched from blood (not recorded which). The receptor source for this set is a woman between 50 and 59 years old who had recovered from COVID-19.

This clone was recorded a few times. One junction end does not reproduce the germline sequence, and a read error may be involved. This chain joins TRBV27 and TRBJ2-1, with 8 positions matching TRBD2. This CDR3 contains 16 residues. Germline lookup yields CDR1 MNHEY and CDR2 SMNVEV (reference sequence). CDR3 region: CASCLLAGGRGSEQFF. DNA for the CDR3: TGTGCCAGCTGTTTACTTGCGGGGGGACGGGGTAGTGAGCAGTTCTTC.

The CDR3 nucleotides are TGTGCCAGCAGTTCCTTGGGCAGGGGGGATGATACGCAGTATTTT. As protein: CASSSLGRGDDTQYF. The chain couples TRBV28 to TRBJ2-3; D may be TRBD1 (7 bases). CDR1 and CDR2 (germline): MDHEN, SYDVKM. The CDR3 has 15 amino acids. The V and J ends lost 4 bases and 6 bases respectively, with 17 bases between them.

The genes are TRBV9 and TRBJ2-1; 12 bases are shared with TRBD2. The germline CDR1 and CDR2 sequences are SGDLS and YYNGEE. V shed 3 bases and J 8 bases; nucleotides not matched to a gene: 3. The CDR3 has 14 residues. DNA of the CDR3: TGTGCCAGCAGCGCGACTAGCGGGAGCGATGAGCAGTTCTTC. It specifies CASSATSGSDEQFF.

The chain links TRBV19 to TRBJ1-5; TRBD1 is a possible D gene (5 bases). There are 15 residues in the CDR3. Germline V lookup: CDR1 LNHDA, CDR2 SQIVND (reference sequence). V lost 5 bases, J lost 7 bases, and 18 bases lay in between. CDR3 residues: CASSQSDGGRQPQHF. CDR3 in DNA: TGTGCCAGTAGTCAATCGGACGGGGGGAGACAGCCCCAGCATTTT.

The chain is built from TRBV9 and TRBJ2-5; D perhaps matches TRBD2 (6 bases). Germline loops: CDR1 SGDLS, CDR2 YYNGEE. The CDR3 totals 15 residues. V lost 0 bases, J lost 7 bases, and 16 bases lay in between. The DNA for the CDR3 is TGTGCCAGCAGCGTAGTTGGGACTGCCGAAGGGACCCAGTACTTC. It yields the protein CASSVVGTAEGTQYF. Filled out from reference TRBV9 and TRBJ2-5, the complete variable domain reads DSGVTQTPKHLITATGQRVTLRCSPRSGDLSVYWYQQSLDQGLQFLIQYYNGEERAKGNILERFSAQQFPDLHSELNLSSLELGDSALYFCASSVVGTAEGTQYFGPGTRLLVL.

The chain recombines TRBV19 with TRBJ2-3; possibly TRBD2 for D (6 bases). Germline V gene sequence: CDR1 LNHDA, CDR2 SQIVND (reference sequence). The CDR3 has 18 amino acids. The V end lost 5 bases, the J end lost 3 bases, and 24 bases lay between the germline ends. In DNA, the CDR3 is TGTGCCAGTAGTCCCTCGAGTATCGGCGGGACTGAAACAGATACGCAGTATTTT. It codes for CASSPSSIGGTETDTQYF.

The CDR3 coding sequence is TGTGCCAGCGGAATAGCGGGGGAGGAGACCCAGTACTTC. Translated: CASGIAGEETQYF. V is TRBV5-4 and J is TRBJ2-5; the match to TRBD2 covers 9 bases. The length of the CDR3 is 13 residues. Germline-derived CDR1 and CDR2 are SGHNT and YYREEE (reference sequence). With V trimmed by 7 bases and J by 5 bases, 6 bases remained unmatched.

This chain connects TRBV11-2 to TRBJ2-3, with D uncertain. Germline-derived CDR1 and CDR2 are SGHAT and FQNNGV. With 5 bases removed from V and 7 bases from J, the gap between germline ends came to 10 bases. The length of the CDR3 is 12 residues. The CDR3, as DNA: TGTGCCAGCAGCCTGGCCCCGTATACGCAGTATTTT. Amino acids: CASSLAPYTQYF.

The rearrangement links TRBV5-4 to TRBJ2-3; a weak D match, TRBD1 (7 bases). Per the germline V gene, CDR1 is SGHNT and CDR2 is YYREEE (reference sequence). The CDR3 totals 16 residues. Trimming removed 4 bases at V and 0 bases at J, with 15 bases between. CDR3 in DNA: TGTGCCAGCAGCGCGGGGACAGAGCGAAGCACAGATACGCAGTATTTT. This encodes CASSAGTERSTDTQYF.

This clone was seen a few times. V is TRBV6-2 or TRBV6-3 and J is TRBJ2-3; 7 bases fit TRBD1. With V trimmed by 5 bases and J by 2 bases, 7 bases remained unmatched. Germline V gene sequence: CDR1 MNHEY, CDR2 SVGEGT. The CDR3 loop spans 15 amino acids. CDR3 DNA: TGTGCCAGCAGTCGTCGGGACAGCTACACAGATACGCAGTATTTT. It codes for CASSRRDSYTDTQYF.

The chain has TRBV19 and TRBJ2-5; weak D call: TRBD1 (6 bases). V shed 3 bases and J shed 5 bases, with 13 bases lying between them. Germline V lookup: CDR1 LNHDA, CDR2 SQIVND (reference sequence). The CDR3 covers 14 residues. CDR3 in amino acids: CASSMGHPRETQYF. CDR3 bases: TGTGCCAGTAGTATGGGACACCCGCGGGAGACCCAGTACTTC.

CDR3: CASSLVPAGGSYNEQFF. The CDR3 DNA follows: TGTGCCAGCAGCTTAGTGCCAGCGGGAGGTTCCTACAATGAGCAGTTCTTC. J is TRBJ2-1 and V is TRBV7-2; 9 bases fit TRBD2. The CDR3 length is 17 residues. The V segment lost 1 base and the J segment 1 base; nucleotides outside the gene matches: 5. Germline values: CDR1 SGHTA, CDR2 FQGNSA.

V usage is TRBV6-1 and J usage is TRBJ2-2, with TRBD2 matching over 12 bases. The V gene's germline CDR1 is MNHNS and CDR2 SASEGT. Losses at the gene ends were 4 bases for V and 3 bases for J; bases not matched to a gene: 6. The CDR3 length is 17 residues. CDR3 sequence: CASSATSGGPYTGELFF. The CDR3 nucleotides are TGTGCCAGCAGTGCGACTAGCGGGGGCCCTTACACCGGGGAGCTGTTTTTT.